This TCR beta chain was recorded in a study of shared clonotypes between healthy human individuals. Notes on the study in general: Naive CD4 clonotypes were shared across several donors at about 5.3%. Deeper or shallower sequencing was expected to change how clonotypes are shared among donors. Generation probabilities of non-shared clonotypes were lower (relative to those shared by all four donors).

The CDR3 spans 15 residues. Germline values: CDR1 LNHDA, CDR2 SQIVND (reference sequence). V was clipped by 4 bases and J by 1 base; unmatched bases: 5. Adults of Caucasian background living in Nashville, Tennessee made up all donors. The protocol was immunoSEQ multiplex PCR, while the TCRdb copy is restricted to in-frame clones and leaves out a portion. The sample lists 740,000 or so clones, around 73% seen once, with roughly 1.9% in the top ten. Ten or more counts support this clone. Its specificity is not known. The sample taken for sequencing was memory CD4+ T cells sorted from blood. Subset in this sample: CD45RA-negative fraction. This sequence joins TRBV19 and TRBJ2-5; 8 positions match TRBD1. The sequence came from a woman younger than 45 in good health. The CDR3, as DNA: TGTGCCAGTAGTACCAGGGGGCTCAGCCAAGAGACCCAGTACTTC. Amino acid sequence: CASSTRGLSQETQYF.